The present T cell receptor beta chain was sequenced within a study of response to subunit inactivated influenza vaccine. TCRdb analysed the RT-PCR reads with MiXCR anew, one entry per CDR3 protein. Of 650,000 to 700,000 distinct CDR3 sequences listed, roughly 14% are singletons. The CDR3 spans 15 residues. Germline-derived CDR1 and CDR2 are KGHSH and LQKENI. V trimming: 9 bases; J trimming: 6 bases; junction bases outside the gene matches: 15. The receptor's source is a man between 45 and 60 years old who received an inactivated influenza vaccine. The sample in question was PBMCs from blood, obtained approximately 13 days after vaccination. The genes are TRBV18 and TRBJ2-7; 9 bases line up with TRBD1. CDR3 DNA: TGTGCCAGTCTCCTCCTCCCGGGACAGGGTGGCGAGCAGTACTTC. Protein: CASLLLPGQGGEQYF. Variable domain in full (rest from reference TRBV18 and TRBJ2-7): NAGVMQNPRHLVRRRGQEARLRCSPMKGHSHVYWYRQLPEEGLKFMVYLQKENIIDESGMPKERFSAEFPKEGPSILRIQQVVRGDSAAYFCASLLLPGQGGEQYFGPGTRLTVT.